This T cell receptor beta chain appears in the sequencing data of a study of shared clonotypes between healthy human individuals. General observations from the study: Tissue TCR repertoires likely differ from these blood-only repertoires.

To note about this clone: The antigen is unknown.

What was sequenced on ten immunoSEQ deep assay plates was unsorted PBMC DNA. The repertoire was sequenced with immunoSEQ multiplex PCR; TCRdb's copy has only in-frame clones and lacks some. Here the sample spans fewer than 500,000 clones, roughly 85% being singletons. The V gene lost 0 bases and the J gene lost 8 bases, with 12 bases spanning the gap. CDR3 size: 14 residues. CDR1 is SGHRS and CDR2 is YFSETQ in the germline V gene. Healthy HIV-negative adults without recent acute infections or vaccinations served as donors. The specimen was PBMCs. This sequence was found in a woman in her 40s in good health. Some clones in this sample may be carry-over from other donors' samples. This chain links TRBV5-1 with TRBJ2-1, with D unclear. The CDR3 sequence is CASSLDRSLDEQFF. CDR3 DNA: TGCGCCAGCAGCTTGGATCGGAGCTTGGATGAGCAGTTCTTC. The full variable domain, rest sourced from reference TRBV5-1 and TRBJ2-1, is KAGVTQTPRYLIKTRGQQVTLSCSPISGHRSVSWYQQTPGQGLQFLFEYFSETQRNKGNFPGRFSGRQFSNSRSEMNVSTLELGDSALYLCASSLDRSLDEQFFGPGTRLTVL.